A selection of T cell receptor beta chains follows, all from one sample in a study of OX40 agonist ivuxolimab in advanced cancers. The assay was immunoSEQ multiplex PCR, and TCRdb's table has in-frame clones only and misses some. The table includes 15,000 to 20,000 clones, roughly two thirds detected once. This specimen consisted of CD4+ or CD8+ T cells sorted from blood, obtained in a trial of the OX40 agonist ivuxolimab. These receptors came from an adult with an advanced solid tumor such as melanoma, head and neck, liver or kidney cancer. CDR3s include the opening cysteine and the closing phenylalanine or tryptophan. A D gene is named only where the DNA matches it firmly. Size tells how often a clone was seen (once, few, many) or the class of an expanded clone, and some rows leave it out.

d_gene: -
j_gene: TRBJ2-1
v_gene: TRBV6-6
abundance: -
CDR3nt: TGTGCCAGCACTCATGACAGCGGGCAGTTCTTC
CDR3aa: CASTHDSGQFF

d_gene: TRBD2
j_gene: TRBJ2-1
v_gene: TRBV5-1
abundance: -
CDR3nt: TGCGCCAGTTATAGCGGGGGGACATACAATGAGCAGTTCTTC
CDR3aa: CASYSGGTYNEQFF

d_gene: TRBD1
j_gene: TRBJ2-2
v_gene: TRBV7-9
abundance: -
CDR3nt: TGTGCCAGCAGCTTAGACTACGGACAGGGACGATGGGGGGAGCTGTTTTTT
CDR3aa: CASSLDYGQGRWGELFF

d_gene: -
j_gene: TRBJ2-5
v_gene: TRBV27
abundance: few
CDR3nt: TGTGCCAGCAGTCCTGGGACACAAGAGACCCAGTACTTC
CDR3aa: CASSPGTQETQYF

d_gene: -
j_gene: TRBJ1-2
v_gene: TRBV2
abundance: medium-sized
CDR3nt: TGTGCCAGCAGTGAAGCGGGACGGCTCTATGGCTACACCTTC
CDR3aa: CASSEAGRLYGYTF

d_gene: -
j_gene: TRBJ2-1
v_gene: TRBV29-1
abundance: -
CDR3nt: TGCAGCGTTGAAGGACTAGGACATGAGCAGTTCTTC
CDR3aa: CSVEGLGHEQFF

d_gene: TRBD1
j_gene: TRBJ1-6
v_gene: TRBV27
abundance: few
CDR3nt: TGTGCCAGCGGCACCGGGACAGGGGGTCGGTCACCCCTCCACTTT
CDR3aa: CASGTGTGGRSPLHF

d_gene: -
j_gene: TRBJ2-5
v_gene: TRBV7-6
abundance: -
CDR3nt: TGTGCCAGCAGCGCCCCTCCCGCGGGGCGGTGGGAGACCCAGTACTTC
CDR3aa: CASSAPPAGRWETQYF

d_gene: -
j_gene: TRBJ1-5
v_gene: TRBV28
abundance: -
CDR3nt: TGTGCCAGCAGCCCGATGCGCGGGAGGAGCAATCAGCCCCAGCATTTT
CDR3aa: CASSPMRGRSNQPQHF

d_gene: -
j_gene: TRBJ1-2
v_gene: TRBV5-4
abundance: -
CDR3nt: TGTGCCAGCAGCTCTGGAGCCCGGGTGGAGGATGGCTACACCTTC
CDR3aa: CASSSGARVEDGYTF

d_gene: TRBD2
j_gene: TRBJ2-1
v_gene: TRBV11-3
abundance: once
CDR3nt: TGTGCCAGCAGAGAAGGACTAGCGGGGAGCTCCTACAATGAGCAGTTCTTC
CDR3aa: CASREGLAGSSYNEQFF

d_gene: TRBD1
j_gene: TRBJ2-7
v_gene: TRBV2
abundance: medium-sized
CDR3nt: TGTGCCAGCAGTGAAGGAGACAGGGTCTACGAGCAGTACTTC
CDR3aa: CASSEGDRVYEQYF

d_gene: TRBD2
j_gene: TRBJ2-1
v_gene: TRBV9
abundance: -
CDR3nt: TGTGCCAGCAGCGTAGAAGGACTAGGTTACAATGAGCAGTTCTTC
CDR3aa: CASSVEGLGYNEQFF

d_gene: TRBD1
j_gene: TRBJ2-7
v_gene: TRBV7-2
abundance: -
CDR3nt: TGTGCCAGCAGCTTCCCTGGGACAGGGGGCGAAGATTTTTACGAGCAGTACTTC
CDR3aa: CASSFPGTGGEDFYEQYF

d_gene: TRBD2
j_gene: TRBJ2-3
v_gene: TRBV9
abundance: -
CDR3nt: TGTGCCAGCAGCGTAGGTTACGGGGGGGCCGTGGATACGCAGTATTTT
CDR3aa: CASSVGYGGAVDTQYF

d_gene: -
j_gene: TRBJ2-4
v_gene: TRBV5-4
abundance: -
CDR3nt: TGTGCCAGCGGCGGACAGCAAAACATTCAGTACTTC
CDR3aa: CASGGQQNIQYF

d_gene: -
j_gene: TRBJ2-7
v_gene: TRBV7-9
abundance: -
CDR3nt: TGTGCCAGCAGCTTAACGGCGAACGGCTACGAGCAGTACTTC
CDR3aa: CASSLTANGYEQYF

d_gene: -
j_gene: TRBJ1-6
v_gene: TRBV27
abundance: -
CDR3nt: TGTGCCAGCAGTTTGGCGGCGAATAATTCACCCCTCCACTTT
CDR3aa: CASSLAANNSPLHF

d_gene: -
j_gene: TRBJ2-3
v_gene: TRBV7-2
abundance: -
CDR3nt: TGTGCCAGCAGCTTACCCCCAGAAGATACGCAGTATTTT
CDR3aa: CASSLPPEDTQYF

d_gene: -
j_gene: TRBJ1-1
v_gene: TRBV6-4
abundance: -
CDR3nt: TGTGCCAGCAGTGACTCTTTTGAGGCGAAGGCCCCTGAAGCTTTCTTT
CDR3aa: CASSDSFEAKAPEAFF

d_gene: TRBD1
j_gene: TRBJ1-2
v_gene: TRBV13
abundance: -
CDR3nt: TGTGCCAGCAGCCCGATGACAGGGGAAAACTATGGCTACACCTTC
CDR3aa: CASSPMTGENYGYTF

d_gene: -
j_gene: TRBJ1-2
v_gene: TRBV28
abundance: -
CDR3nt: TGTGCCAGCAGCCGGGGGCAGGTCGTAAGCTATGGCTACACCTTC
CDR3aa: CASSRGQVVSYGYTF

d_gene: -
j_gene: TRBJ2-7
v_gene: TRBV11-2
abundance: few
CDR3nt: TGTGCCAGCAAGGGCAGCTCCTACGAGCAGTACTTC
CDR3aa: CASKGSSYEQYF

d_gene: -
j_gene: TRBJ1-5
v_gene: TRBV27
abundance: once
CDR3nt: TGTGCCAGCAGTTTATTTTCCGGCCTTAGCAATCAGCCCCAGCATTTT
CDR3aa: CASSLFSGLSNQPQHF

d_gene: TRBD1
j_gene: TRBJ1-1
v_gene: TRBV7-6
abundance: few
CDR3nt: TGTGCCAGCAGTCCGGGACAGGGTTACACTGAAGCTTTCTTT
CDR3aa: CASSPGQGYTEAFF

d_gene: TRBD2
j_gene: TRBJ2-3
v_gene: TRBV4-2
abundance: -
CDR3nt: TGTGCCAGCAGCCAAGAATGGACTAGCGTAAGCACAGATACGCAGTATTTT
CDR3aa: CASSQEWTSVSTDTQYF

d_gene: -
j_gene: TRBJ1-2
v_gene: TRBV28
abundance: medium-sized
CDR3nt: TGTGCCAGCAGCCGAGCGACTTCTAACTATGGCTACACCTTC
CDR3aa: CASSRATSNYGYTF

d_gene: TRBD2
j_gene: TRBJ2-2
v_gene: TRBV2
abundance: few
CDR3nt: TGTGCCAGCCTTTCTGGAAGCGGGGGGGCCGGGGAGCTGTTTTTT
CDR3aa: CASLSGSGGAGELFF

d_gene: -
j_gene: TRBJ1-5
v_gene: TRBV19
abundance: -
CDR3nt: TGTGCCAGCAATAACAGGGGCAATCAGCCCCAGCATTTT
CDR3aa: CASNNRGNQPQHF

d_gene: TRBD2
j_gene: TRBJ2-1
v_gene: TRBV19
abundance: -
CDR3nt: TGTGCCAGTAGTACCCTAGCGGGGGTCTACAATGAGCAGTTCTTC
CDR3aa: CASSTLAGVYNEQFF

d_gene: -
j_gene: TRBJ1-5
v_gene: TRBV27
abundance: medium-sized
CDR3nt: TGTGCCAGCAGTTTAGGGGCAGGACAGCAGCCCCAGCATTTT
CDR3aa: CASSLGAGQQPQHF

d_gene: -
j_gene: TRBJ1-2
v_gene: TRBV6-5
abundance: -
CDR3nt: TGTGCCAGCAGTTACAACATGAAACGAACCTATGGCTACACCTTC
CDR3aa: CASSYNMKRTYGYTF

d_gene: -
j_gene: TRBJ1-1
v_gene: TRBV7-6
abundance: -
CDR3nt: TGTGCCAGCAGCCCCACGGGGACAACAGCTTTCTTT
CDR3aa: CASSPTGTTAFF

d_gene: TRBD2
j_gene: TRBJ2-5
v_gene: TRBV4-2
abundance: -
CDR3nt: TGTGCCAGCAGCCAAATCTCTAGCGGAACCTTCCAAGAGACCCAGTACTTC
CDR3aa: CASSQISSGTFQETQYF

d_gene: -
j_gene: TRBJ1-2
v_gene: TRBV18
abundance: medium-sized
CDR3nt: TGTGCCAGCTCACCATCGGGACGTCCCCCCCCAATCGTTGGCTACACCTTC
CDR3aa: CASSPSGRPPPIVGYTF

d_gene: -
j_gene: TRBJ2-2
v_gene: TRBV7-9
abundance: few
CDR3nt: TGTGCCAGCAGCCTCAGATCTGGGCATCTAAACACCGGGGAGCTGTTTTTT
CDR3aa: CASSLRSGHLNTGELFF

d_gene: TRBD1
j_gene: TRBJ1-2
v_gene: TRBV6-5
abundance: -
CDR3nt: TGTGCCAGCAGTTCCGAACAGGGGGCATCTAACTATGGCTACACCTTC
CDR3aa: CASSSEQGASNYGYTF

d_gene: TRBD1
j_gene: TRBJ1-6
v_gene: TRBV27
abundance: -
CDR3nt: TGTGCCAGCAGAAATACAGGGGGATTAAATTCACCCCTCCACTTT
CDR3aa: CASRNTGGLNSPLHF

d_gene: -
j_gene: TRBJ1-2
v_gene: TRBV5-4
abundance: few
CDR3nt: TGTGCCAGCAGCTTGTGGGCTTGGGGCTATGGCTACACCTTC
CDR3aa: CASSLWAWGYGYTF

d_gene: -
j_gene: TRBJ2-3
v_gene: TRBV7-9
abundance: many
CDR3nt: TGTGCCAGCAGCGAAACTAAGGTTAGACGGTATACGCAGTATTTT
CDR3aa: CASSETKVRRYTQYF

d_gene: -
j_gene: TRBJ2-2
v_gene: TRBV29-1
abundance: -
CDR3nt: TGCAGCGTTGAATCTGGAACACTTCTGAACACCGGGGAGCTGTTTTTT
CDR3aa: CSVESGTLLNTGELFF

d_gene: -
j_gene: TRBJ1-5
v_gene: TRBV6-5
abundance: -
CDR3nt: TGTGCCAGCAGTGAAATAATAAGCAATCAGCCCCAGCATTTT
CDR3aa: CASSEIISNQPQHF

d_gene: TRBD1
j_gene: TRBJ1-2
v_gene: TRBV7-3
abundance: -
CDR3nt: TGTGCCAGCAGCATAGCCGGGACAGCTCAGCATTGGGGCTACACCTTC
CDR3aa: CASSIAGTAQHWGYTF

d_gene: -
j_gene: TRBJ2-7
v_gene: TRBV5-1
abundance: -
CDR3nt: TGCGCCAGCAGCTTGGAGGCCACCCCTGGGGACGAGCAGTACTTC
CDR3aa: CASSLEATPGDEQYF

d_gene: -
j_gene: TRBJ1-2
v_gene: TRBV9
abundance: few
CDR3nt: TGTGCCAGCAGTTACGAGAGAGACCTGAGAGGCTACACCTTC
CDR3aa: CASSYERDLRGYTF

d_gene: -
j_gene: TRBJ2-1
v_gene: TRBV6-5
abundance: large
CDR3nt: TGTGCCAGCAGTTACTTTGGTCCTAGCTGGGGGCAGTTCTTC
CDR3aa: CASSYFGPSWGQFF

d_gene: TRBD1
j_gene: TRBJ2-7
v_gene: TRBV10-3
abundance: -
CDR3nt: TGTGCCAGCACTTGGACAGGCCACTACGAGCAGTACTTC
CDR3aa: CASTWTGHYEQYF

d_gene: -
j_gene: TRBJ2-1
v_gene: TRBV9
abundance: medium-sized
CDR3nt: TGTGCCAGCAGCGTTTTCGAGGGGCAACCTGACAATGAGCAGTTCTTC
CDR3aa: CASSVFEGQPDNEQFF

d_gene: -
j_gene: TRBJ1-2
v_gene: TRBV25-1
abundance: -
CDR3nt: TGTGCCAGCAGCGAACTCCTAGGGGAGGCCTATGGCTACACCTTC
CDR3aa: CASSELLGEAYGYTF

d_gene: -
j_gene: TRBJ2-1
v_gene: TRBV7-3
abundance: once
CDR3nt: TGTGCCAGCAGCTTGCGGCCTTACAATGAGCAGTTCTTC
CDR3aa: CASSLRPYNEQFF

d_gene: -
j_gene: TRBJ1-6
v_gene: TRBV2
abundance: -
CDR3nt: TGTGCCAGCAGTGTGTCCAGGAATAATTCACCCCTCCACTTT
CDR3aa: CASSVSRNNSPLHF

d_gene: TRBD1
j_gene: TRBJ1-6
v_gene: TRBV7-9
abundance: few
CDR3nt: TGTGCCAGCAGCTTGGGACAGGGAGGGATTTCACCCCTCCACTTT
CDR3aa: CASSLGQGGISPLHF

d_gene: -
j_gene: TRBJ1-5
v_gene: TRBV7-2
abundance: once
CDR3nt: TGTGCCAGCAGCCTGACAACTACCAGCAATCAGCCCCAGCATTTT
CDR3aa: CASSLTTTSNQPQHF

d_gene: TRBD1
j_gene: TRBJ2-7
v_gene: TRBV27
abundance: -
CDR3nt: TGTGCCAGCAGTTTATCGGGACAGTGGTACGAGCAGTACTTC
CDR3aa: CASSLSGQWYEQYF

d_gene: TRBD1
j_gene: TRBJ1-1
v_gene: TRBV5-8
abundance: -
CDR3nt: TGTGCCAGCAGGGCTACAGGGGACACTGAAGCTTTCTTT
CDR3aa: CASRATGDTEAFF

d_gene: TRBD2
j_gene: TRBJ2-7
v_gene: TRBV7-9
abundance: -
CDR3nt: TGTGCCAGCAGCTCGGTTGCGGGGGGTTACGAGCAGTACTTC
CDR3aa: CASSSVAGGYEQYF

d_gene: -
j_gene: TRBJ2-1
v_gene: TRBV6-1
abundance: few
CDR3nt: TGTGCCAGCGCTGCATTGGGGGCCAATGAGCAGTTCTTC
CDR3aa: CASAALGANEQFF